This TCR beta chain was identified during a study of blood T cells in healthy people across ages. Together with a sample-barcoded 5' primer, a J-beta primer mix was included in a second PCR lasting about 7 to 12 cycles. Each cDNA molecule was tagged by a template-switch adaptor with 12 random nucleotides. Every sample gave at least 2.5 million paired-end reads containing CDR3. TCRdb used MiXCR to reprocess the 5' RACE reads, holding one entry per CDR3 protein. Of about 1.4 million distinct CDR3 sequences listed, approximately 63% are singletons. At least 7 million PBMCs were isolated per sample. Each sample provided at least 5 micrograms of extracted total RNA. The CDR3 is 14 residues long. V lost 8 bases, J lost 5 bases, and 16 bases lay in between.

The clonotype was recovered from a man younger than 30 in good health. The chain joins TRBV12-3 or TRBV12-4 to TRBJ2-1, with D possibly TRBD2 on 6 matching bases. Sequencing was performed on blood. The CDR3 coding sequence is TGTGCCAGCGGATCTCCGGGGGTGAACAATGAGCAGTTCTTC. It translates to CASGSPGVNNEQFF.